This T cell receptor beta chain was recorded in a study of blood T cell repertoires in COVID-19. Study summary: Both acute and convalescent COVID-19 samples were obtained from the United States, Italy and Spain. T cells, B-cell-depleted T cells, or PBMCs supplied cDNA or gDNA.

The V end lost 3 bases, the J end lost 0 bases, and 11 bases lay between the germline ends. The CDR3 runs 15 residues. The germline V gene has CDR1 KGHSH and CDR2 LQKENI. Sequencing was performed with immunoSEQ multiplex PCR; in TCRdb, only in-frame clones are kept and a portion is missing. The repertoire includes tens of thousands of clones, roughly 88% of them detected once, and over 5% sits in the top ten. The clonotype comes from a woman in her 70s with acute or convalescent COVID-19. The chain carries TRBV18 and TRBJ1-1, with D tentatively TRBD1 (6 bases). The sequenced material came from peripheral blood. CDR3 nucleotides: TGTGCCAGCTCACCCTCCACAGGGCTGAACACTGAAGCTTTCTTT. Translating gives CASSPSTGLNTEAFF.